This T cell receptor beta chain is drawn from a study of vaccination and CD4 T cells after COVID-19. Germline V lookup: CDR1 GTSNPN, CDR2 SVGIG (reference sequence). V shed 2 bases and J shed 2 bases, with 20 bases lying between them. CDR3 length: 17 amino acids. Indicated treatment: approximately nine-day PBMC culture with coronavirus spike peptide pools or control peptides (ViraFEST assay). Sequencing of DNA taken from cultured CD4+ T cells relied on the Oncomine TCR Beta short-read assay. MiXCR was run by TCRdb on the PCR reads, yielding one entry per CDR3 protein. The sample consists of 20,000 to 25,000 distinct CDR3 sequences, around 66% of them appearing once. There are a few counts of this clonotype. Its antigen is not known.

The material was CD4+ T cells from blood, cultured in vitro, obtained after SARS-CoV-2 vaccination. The V and J genes are TRBV30 and TRBJ2-3; either TRBD1 or TRBD2 may fit D (6 bases each). The receptor's source is a human donor who received a COVID-19 vaccine. CDR3 in amino acids: CAWSPLSGGRYTDTQYF. CDR3 in DNA: TGTGCCTGGAGTCCCCTTAGTGGGGGGCGATACACAGATACGCAGTATTTT.